This T cell receptor beta chain was retrieved from a study of blood T cells in healthy people across ages. Through a sample-barcoded 5' primer and a J-beta primer mix, a second PCR was run for about 7 to 12 cycles. Every molecule of cDNA carried a tag from a template-switch adaptor with 12 random nucleotides. TCRdb reprocessed the 5' RACE reads via MiXCR and lists one record per CDR3 protein. The sample consists of about 1.8 million distinct CDR3 sequences, around 50% of them appearing once. This clonotype was counted between two and nine times. The germline V gene encodes CDR1 DFQATT and CDR2 SNEGSKA (reference sequence). The CDR3 runs 13 residues.

This chain uses TRBV20-1 with TRBJ2-5, with 7 bases that match TRBD1. TRBJ2-7 matches the DNA end more closely, so the J call is doubtful. The sample consisted of blood. The sequence derives from a middle-aged woman in good health. As DNA, the CDR3 is TGCAGTGCGTTGGTAGGGGGCGCTTACGAGCAGTACTTC. This codes for CSALVGGAYEQYF.